This TCR beta chain appears in the sequencing data of a study of blood T cells in healthy people across ages. Study-wide results and limits: Both higher diversity and more naive CD4+ cells marked long-lived donors when set against aged donors.

The CDR3 has 14 residues. Trimming pared 4 bases from V and 4 bases from J, leaving 13 bases between. In germline, CDR1 is SGHVS, CDR2 FQNEAQ. Every participating donor contributed about 10 milliliters of peripheral blood through a draw. The authors isolated at least 7 million PBMCs per sample. A second about 7 to 12 cycle PCR used barcoded and J-beta primers. Every molecule of cDNA carried a tag from a template-switch adaptor with 12 random nucleotides. TCRdb fed the 5' RACE reads into MiXCR, producing one record per CDR3 protein. The repertoire holds approximately 1.5 million distinct CDR3 sequences, with about 31% as singletons. The table lists this clonotype with a few counts. The antigen is unknown.

This receptor was identified in a young woman in good health. The chain recombines TRBV7-8 with TRBJ2-5, with D unclear. The sequenced sample was blood. CDR3: CASSSRPQGETQYF. In nucleotides, the CDR3 is TGTGCCAGCAGCTCCCGACCCCAAGGAGAGACCCAGTACTTC. The full variable domain, its missing parts supplied by reference TRBV7-8 and TRBJ2-5, is GAGVSQSPRYKVAKRGQDVALRCDPISGHVSLFWYQQALGQGPEFLTYFQNEAQLDKSGLPSDRFFAERPEGSVSTLKIQRTQQEDSAVYLCASSSRPQGETQYFGPGTRLLVL.